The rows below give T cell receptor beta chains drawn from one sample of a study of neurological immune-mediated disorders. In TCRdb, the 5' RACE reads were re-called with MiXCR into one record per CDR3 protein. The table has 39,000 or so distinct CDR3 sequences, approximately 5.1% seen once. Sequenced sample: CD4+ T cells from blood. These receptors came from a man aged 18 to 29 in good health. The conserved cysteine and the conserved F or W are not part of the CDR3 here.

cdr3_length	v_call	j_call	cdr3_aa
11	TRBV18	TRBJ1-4	ASSPPNNEKLF
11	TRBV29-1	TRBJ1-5	SVRGAEGQPQH
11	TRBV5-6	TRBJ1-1	ASLRDEATEAF
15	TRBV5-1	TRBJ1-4	ASSEGHLQLTNEKLF
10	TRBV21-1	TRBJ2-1	ASTRDYNEQF
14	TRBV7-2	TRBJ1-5	ASSLVSGYSNQPQH
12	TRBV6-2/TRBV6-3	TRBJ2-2	ASSLVSLNGELF
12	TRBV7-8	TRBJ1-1	ASRLGTENTEAF
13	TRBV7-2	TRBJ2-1	ASSLASGVYNEQF
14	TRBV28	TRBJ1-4	ASRPTRQSRGEKLF
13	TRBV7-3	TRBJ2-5	ASSSGQGAEKTQY
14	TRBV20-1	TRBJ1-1	RADPPWTALNTEAF
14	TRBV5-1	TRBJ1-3	ASSLGQKPSGNTIY
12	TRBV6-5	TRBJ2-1	ANSRPGMSNEQF
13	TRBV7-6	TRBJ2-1	ASSIAGSSYNEQF
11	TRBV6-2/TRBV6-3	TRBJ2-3	ASRSSGGDTQY
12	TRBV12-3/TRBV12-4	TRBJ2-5	ASRASDTGETQY
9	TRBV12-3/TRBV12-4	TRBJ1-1	ASSLGGRAF
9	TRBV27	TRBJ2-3	ASRQSDTQY
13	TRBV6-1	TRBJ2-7	ASSADRDPLYEQY
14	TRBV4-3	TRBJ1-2	ASSQASQGHNYGYT
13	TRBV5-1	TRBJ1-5	ASSLWGGSNQPQH
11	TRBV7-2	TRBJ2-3	ASSSTSGDTQY
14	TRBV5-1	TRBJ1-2	ASSLDRDRGNNGYT
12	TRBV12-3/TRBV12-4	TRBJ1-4	ASRTGQYNEKLF
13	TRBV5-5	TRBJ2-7	ASSLWGRGQDEQY
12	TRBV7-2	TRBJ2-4	ASSLGWAKNIQY
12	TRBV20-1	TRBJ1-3	SALNPRGGNTIY
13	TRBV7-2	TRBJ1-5	ASSMLRETDQPQH
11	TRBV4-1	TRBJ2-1	ASSQPFAARRF
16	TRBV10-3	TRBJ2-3	AISGKTKGRDSTDTQY
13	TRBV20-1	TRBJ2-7	SAREGVWDSYEQY
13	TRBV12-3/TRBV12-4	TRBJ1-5	ASRRRTDSNQPQH
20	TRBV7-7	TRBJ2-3	ASSVIKKRGQGIDWGTDTQY
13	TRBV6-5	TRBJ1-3	ASSLGQLSGNTIY
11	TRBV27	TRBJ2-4	ASSLIMGVIQY
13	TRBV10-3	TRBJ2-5	AISERTSGQETQY
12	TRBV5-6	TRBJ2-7	ASSPPDRGPEQY
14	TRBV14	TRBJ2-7	ASSLRAAAYSYEQY
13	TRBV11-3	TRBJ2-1	ASSFGGSSYNEQF
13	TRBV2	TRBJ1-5	ASSNGQGGNQPQH
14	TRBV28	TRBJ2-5	ASSSVWGGRPKTQY
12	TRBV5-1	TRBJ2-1	ASSWGDTYNEQF
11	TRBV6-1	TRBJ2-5	ASSGGDQETQY
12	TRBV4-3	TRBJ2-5	ASSQEVAQETQY
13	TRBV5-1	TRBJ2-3	ASSPGPGGTDTQY
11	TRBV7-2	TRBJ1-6	ASSGGEAMPLH